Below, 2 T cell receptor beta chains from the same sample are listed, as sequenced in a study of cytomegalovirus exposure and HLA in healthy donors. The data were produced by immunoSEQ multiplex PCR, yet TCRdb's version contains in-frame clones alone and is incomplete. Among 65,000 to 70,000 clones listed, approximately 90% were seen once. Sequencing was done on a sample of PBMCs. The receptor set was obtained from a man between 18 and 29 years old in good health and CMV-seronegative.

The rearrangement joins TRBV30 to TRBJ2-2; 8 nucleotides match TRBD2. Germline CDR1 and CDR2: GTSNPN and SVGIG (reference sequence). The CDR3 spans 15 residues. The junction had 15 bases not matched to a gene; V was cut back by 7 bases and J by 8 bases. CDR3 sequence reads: CASQVRTSGLGELFF. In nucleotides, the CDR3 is TGTGCCTCCCAAGTCCGTACTAGCGGTTTAGGGGAGCTGTTTTTT.

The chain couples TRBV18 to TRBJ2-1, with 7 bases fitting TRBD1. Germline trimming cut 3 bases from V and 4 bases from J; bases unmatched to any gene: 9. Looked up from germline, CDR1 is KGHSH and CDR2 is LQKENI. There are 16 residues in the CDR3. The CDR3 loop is CASSPYGQALYNEQFF. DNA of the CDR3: TGTGCCAGCTCACCGTACGGACAGGCCCTTTACAATGAGCAGTTCTTC.